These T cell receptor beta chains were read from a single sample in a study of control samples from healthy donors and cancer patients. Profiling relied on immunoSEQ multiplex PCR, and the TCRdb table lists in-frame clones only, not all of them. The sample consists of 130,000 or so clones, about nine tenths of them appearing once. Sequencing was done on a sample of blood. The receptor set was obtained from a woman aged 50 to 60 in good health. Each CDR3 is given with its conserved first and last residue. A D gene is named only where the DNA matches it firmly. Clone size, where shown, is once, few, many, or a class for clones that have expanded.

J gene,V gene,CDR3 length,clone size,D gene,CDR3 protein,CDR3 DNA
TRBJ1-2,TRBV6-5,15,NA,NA,CASSSQPGINYGYTF,TGTGCCAGCAGTTCCCAACCTGGAATTAACTATGGCTACACCTTC
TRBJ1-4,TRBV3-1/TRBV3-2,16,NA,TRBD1,CASSQDRTGGDEKLFF,TGTGCCAGCAGCCAAGATCGGACAGGGGGAGATGAAAAACTGTTTTTT
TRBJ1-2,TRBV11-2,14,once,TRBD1,CASSFGTGNYGYTF,TGTGCCAGCAGCTTTGGGACAGGGAACTATGGCTACACCTTC
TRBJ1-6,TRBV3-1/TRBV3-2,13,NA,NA,CASSQDRHSPLHF,TGTGCCAGCAGCCAAGACCGTCATTCACCCCTCCACTTT
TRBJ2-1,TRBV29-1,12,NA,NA,CRKTGSYNEQFF,TGCAGGAAGACAGGCTCCTACAATGAGCAGTTCTTC
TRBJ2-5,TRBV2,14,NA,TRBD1,CASSSQGAGETQYF,TGTGCCAGCAGTTCGCAGGGGGCTGGGGAGACCCAGTACTTC
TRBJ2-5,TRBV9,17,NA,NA,CASSGHRDQHYQETQYF,TGTGCCAGCAGCGGTCACCGGGACCAACACTACCAAGAGACCCAGTACTTC
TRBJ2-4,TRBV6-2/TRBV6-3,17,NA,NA,CASSHRGGGLSKNIQYF,TGTGCCAGCAGTCACAGGGGCGGGGGGTTGTCCAAAAACATTCAGTACTTC
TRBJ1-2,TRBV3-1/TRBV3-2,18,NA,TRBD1,CASSQRDREFETPYGYTF,TGTGCCAGCAGCCAGAGGGACAGGGAATTTGAGACTCCCTATGGCTACACCTTC
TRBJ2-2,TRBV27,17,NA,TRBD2,CASRQTSGGAYTGELFF,TGTGCCAGCAGGCAGACTAGCGGGGGGGCCTACACCGGGGAGCTGTTTTTT
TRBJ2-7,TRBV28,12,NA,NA,CASTSGSYEQYF,TGTGCCAGCACTTCAGGGTCTTACGAGCAGTACTTC
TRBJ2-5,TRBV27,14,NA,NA,CASSSDWFSETQYF,TGTGCCAGCAGTTCCGACTGGTTCAGCGAGACCCAGTACTTC
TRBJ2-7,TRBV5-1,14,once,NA,CASSLYKGSYEQYF,TGCGCCAGCAGCTTGTATAAGGGCTCCTACGAGCAGTACTTC
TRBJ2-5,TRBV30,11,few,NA,CAWAVGETQYF,TGTGCCTGGGCGGTCGGAGAGACCCAGTACTTC
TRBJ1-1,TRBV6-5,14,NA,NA,CASSYGGGNTEAFF,TGTGCCAGCAGTTACGGGGGGGGGAACACTGAAGCTTTCTTT
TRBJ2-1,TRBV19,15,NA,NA,CASSARLPSYNEQFF,TGTGCCAGTAGCGCTCGGTTGCCCTCCTACAATGAGCAGTTCTTC
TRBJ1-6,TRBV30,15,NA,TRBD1,CAWSPQDRRNSPLHF,TGTGCCTGGAGTCCACAGGACAGGCGCAATTCACCCCTCCACTTT
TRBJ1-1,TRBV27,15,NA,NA,CASSLTDPSNTEAFF,TGTGCCAGCAGTTTAACCGACCCCTCGAACACTGAAGCTTTCTTT
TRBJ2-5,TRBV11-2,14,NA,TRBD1,CASSRQGGKETQYF,TGTGCCAGCAGCCGACAGGGGGGAAAGGAGACCCAGTACTTC
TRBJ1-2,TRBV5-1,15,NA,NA,CASSLAGGDNYGYTF,TGCGCCAGCAGCTTGGCCGGCGGGGATAACTATGGCTACACCTTC
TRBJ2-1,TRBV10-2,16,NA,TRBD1,CASSELTGGRYNEQFF,TGCGCCAGCAGTGAATTAACAGGGGGGAGATACAATGAGCAGTTCTTC
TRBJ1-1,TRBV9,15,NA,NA,CASSGGDTLNTEAFF,TGTGCCAGCAGCGGAGGGGACACTTTGAACACTGAAGCTTTCTTT
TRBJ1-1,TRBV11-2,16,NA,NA,CASSSIPVVGNTEAFF,TGTGCCAGCAGCTCGATCCCCGTGGTGGGTAACACTGAAGCTTTCTTT
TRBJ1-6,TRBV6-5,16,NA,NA,CASSYSGPGRNSPLHF,TGTGCCAGCAGTTACTCGGGTCCAGGGAGAAATTCACCCCTCCACTTT
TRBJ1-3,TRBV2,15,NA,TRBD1,CASSERQGAGNTIYF,TGTGCCAGCAGTGAGAGACAGGGGGCCGGAAACACCATATATTTT
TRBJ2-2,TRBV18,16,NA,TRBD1,CASSNYGQGAPGELFF,TGTGCCAGCTCGAATTATGGACAGGGGGCACCCGGGGAGCTGTTTTTT
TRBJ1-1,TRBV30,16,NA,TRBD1,CAWSASLGQGRTEAFF,TGTGCCTGGAGCGCATCTTTGGGACAGGGGAGGACTGAAGCTTTCTTT
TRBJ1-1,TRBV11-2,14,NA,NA,CASSLVGGTTEAFF,TGTGCCAGCAGCTTAGTGGGAGGGACCACTGAAGCTTTCTTT
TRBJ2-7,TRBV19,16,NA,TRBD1,CASSIQWGQGTYEQYF,TGTGCCAGTAGTATTCAGTGGGGACAGGGGACGTATGAGCAGTACTTC
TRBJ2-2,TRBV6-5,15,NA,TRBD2,CASTRSGANTGELFF,TGTGCCAGCACCCGTAGCGGGGCTAACACCGGGGAGCTGTTTTTT
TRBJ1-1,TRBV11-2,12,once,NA,CASIPTNTEAFF,TGTGCCAGCATCCCCACGAACACTGAAGCTTTCTTT
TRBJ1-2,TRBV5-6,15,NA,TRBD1,CASSFLDRPNYGYTF,TGTGCCAGCAGCTTCTTGGACAGGCCGAACTATGGCTACACCTTC
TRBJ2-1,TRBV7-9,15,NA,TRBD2,CASSSGLAGYNEQFF,TGTGCCAGCAGCTCCGGACTAGCGGGGTACAATGAGCAGTTCTTC
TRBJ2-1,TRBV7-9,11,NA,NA,CASSLGNEQFF,TGTGCCAGCAGCTTAGGCAATGAGCAGTTCTTC
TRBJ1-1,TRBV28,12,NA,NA,CASSAPPGAAFF,TGTGCCAGCAGTGCGCCTCCGGGAGCGGCTTTCTTT
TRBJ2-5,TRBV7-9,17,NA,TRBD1,CASSPGGGAGVQETQYF,TGTGCCAGCAGTCCAGGGGGTGGGGCCGGAGTCCAAGAGACCCAGTACTTC
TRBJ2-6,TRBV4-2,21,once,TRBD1,CASTHRGQTNHELSGANVLTF,TGTGCCAGCACCCACCGGGGACAGACGAACCATGAACTCTCTGGGGCCAACGTCCTGACTTTC
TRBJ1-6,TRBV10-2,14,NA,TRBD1,CASRGQGFGSPLHF,TGCGCCAGCAGAGGACAGGGGTTTGGTTCACCCCTCCACTTT
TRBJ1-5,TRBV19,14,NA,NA,CASSRDSGNQPQHF,TGTGCCAGTAGTAGGGACTCTGGCAATCAGCCCCAGCATTTT
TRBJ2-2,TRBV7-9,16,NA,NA,CASSSGGRGNTGELFF,TGTGCCAGCAGCTCCGGGGGCCGGGGCAACACCGGGGAGCTGTTTTTT
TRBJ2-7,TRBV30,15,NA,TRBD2,CAWSRLAGGAYEQYF,TGTGCCTGGAGTCGACTAGCGGGGGGTGCCTACGAGCAGTACTTC
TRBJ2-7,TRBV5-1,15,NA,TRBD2,CASRPTSGRFDEQYF,TGCGCCAGCAGACCGACTAGCGGGAGATTCGACGAGCAGTACTTC
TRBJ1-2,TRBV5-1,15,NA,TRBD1,CASSSSTGGGDGYTF,TGCGCCAGCAGCTCATCGACAGGGGGCGGGGATGGCTACACCTTC
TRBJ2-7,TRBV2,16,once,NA,CASSEGPGTVTYEQYF,TGTGCCAGCAGTGAAGGCCCCGGGACCGTGACCTACGAGCAGTACTTC
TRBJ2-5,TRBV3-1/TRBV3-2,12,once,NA,CASSPYQETQYF,TGTGCCAGCAGCCCGTACCAAGAGACCCAGTACTTC
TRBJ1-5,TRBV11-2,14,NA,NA,CASSLGRSNQPQHF,TGTGCCAGCAGCTTAGGTAGAAGCAATCAGCCCCAGCATTTT
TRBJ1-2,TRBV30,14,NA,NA,CATTEGIGNYGYTF,TGTGCAACAACCGAGGGGATTGGTAACTATGGCTACACCTTC